Listed below are T cell receptor beta chains from one sample, sequenced in a study of regulatory T cells in long-lasting Graves disease. One entry per CDR3 protein results from TCRdb running MiXCR on the multiplex PCR reads. The data show roughly 380,000 distinct CDR3 sequences, about a sixth seen once. The sequenced sample was peripheral blood mononuclear cells (PBMCs), obtained at new diagnosis, from a patient treated with antithyroid drugs. All receptors derive from a female donor with Graves disease. Each CDR3 is given without its conserved first and last residue. Each record gives: J gene, clone size, D gene, V gene, CDR3 protein. A D gene is named only where the DNA matches it firmly. Rows give clone size only sometimes, using once, few, many, or a class for an expanded clone.

>TRBJ2-6|NA|TRBD1|TRBV29-1
SVVGQGAAGANVLT
>TRBJ1-2|NA|NA|TRBV7-8
ASSLTGQRYGYT
>TRBJ1-2|many|NA|TRBV5-1
ASMDGTASNYGYT
>TRBJ1-1|many|NA|TRBV5-6
ASSTADRKNTEAF
>TRBJ1-2|NA|TRBD1|TRBV6-2/TRBV6-3
ASSAPGQGAIGYT
>TRBJ1-1|many|TRBD1|TRBV5-1
ASSGSTGSGTEAF
>TRBJ1-2|few|NA|TRBV18
ASSPGENYGYT
>TRBJ2-1|NA|NA|TRBV29-1
SVEVSRSEQF
>TRBJ2-1|few|NA|TRBV5-1
ASSLVTNNEQF
>TRBJ1-1|many|TRBD1|TRBV5-1
ASSQRRGTGDEAF
>TRBJ1-1|NA|TRBD1|TRBV9
ASSPQGTPGQGPTEAF
>TRBJ2-5|many|NA|TRBV20-1
SARVWGQETQY